A selection of T cell receptor beta chains follows, all from one sample in a study of blood T cell repertoires in COVID-19. Clones were sequenced by immunoSEQ multiplex PCR, and TCRdb holds only the in-frame ones, with some missing. The data contain about 44,000 clones, 80% to 90% of them singletons. Sequenced: peripheral blood. The receptors stem from a human donor in a cohort sampled during active COVID-19. Both conserved end residues are part of each CDR3. A D gene is named only where the DNA matches it firmly. Clone size is not always given. Where it is, it says once, few, many or a class for expanded clones.

v_call: TRBV10-2; d_call: TRBD2; clone_size: .; j_call: TRBJ2-3; cdr3_nt: TGCGCCAGCAATGATGCGGGGGGGCTTATAGATACGCAGTATTTT; cdr3_aa: CASNDAGGLIDTQYF
v_call: TRBV15; d_call: .; clone_size: once; j_call: TRBJ2-1; cdr3_nt: TGTGCCACCAGCAGGGGGGGGCTCTACAATGAGCAGTTCTTC; cdr3_aa: CATSRGGLYNEQFF
v_call: TRBV28; d_call: TRBD1; clone_size: .; j_call: TRBJ2-1; cdr3_nt: TGTGCCAGCGCCGGGACAGGGGTTTTTAATGAGCAGTTCTTC; cdr3_aa: CASAGTGVFNEQFF
v_call: TRBV7-8; d_call: TRBD1; clone_size: once; j_call: TRBJ2-7; cdr3_nt: TGTGCCAGCAGCTTAAAGGACAGGGGGCTCGACGAGCAGTACTTC; cdr3_aa: CASSLKDRGLDEQYF
v_call: TRBV5-5; d_call: TRBD2; clone_size: .; j_call: TRBJ2-3; cdr3_nt: TGTGCCAGCAGCTCGATCGGGACGCGGGGGGGCACAGATACGCAGTATTTT; cdr3_aa: CASSSIGTRGGTDTQYF
v_call: TRBV12-3/TRBV12-4; d_call: TRBD1; clone_size: .; j_call: TRBJ1-4; cdr3_nt: TGTGCCAGCAGTGGACAGGATGAAAAACTGTTTTTT; cdr3_aa: CASSGQDEKLFF
v_call: TRBV9; d_call: .; clone_size: .; j_call: TRBJ1-3; cdr3_nt: TGTGCCAGCACCGTAGGGGGGCCGGGGATTGCCGGAAACACCATATATTTT; cdr3_aa: CASTVGGPGIAGNTIYF
v_call: TRBV21-1; d_call: .; clone_size: .; j_call: TRBJ2-3; cdr3_nt: TGTGCCAGCAGCAAAGAAGTAGCGGGGGACACAGATACGCAGTATTTT; cdr3_aa: CASSKEVAGDTDTQYF
v_call: TRBV24-1; d_call: .; clone_size: .; j_call: TRBJ2-3; cdr3_nt: TGTGCCACCAGTGGGAGGGACGGAGGCACAGATACGCAGTATTTT; cdr3_aa: CATSGRDGGTDTQYF
v_call: TRBV4-1; d_call: .; clone_size: .; j_call: TRBJ2-6; cdr3_nt: TGCGCCAGCAGCCAAGATCTGGCCTCTGGGGCCAACGTCCTGACTTTC; cdr3_aa: CASSQDLASGANVLTF
v_call: TRBV19; d_call: TRBD1; clone_size: few; j_call: TRBJ2-3; cdr3_nt: TGTGCCAGTAGTCCAGGTGGGACAGGGGGCCCTTTTACAGATACGCAGTATTTT; cdr3_aa: CASSPGGTGGPFTDTQYF
v_call: TRBV29-1; d_call: .; clone_size: .; j_call: TRBJ1-3; cdr3_nt: TGCAGCGTCCCGGACACTACTGGAAACACCATATATTTT; cdr3_aa: CSVPDTTGNTIYF
v_call: TRBV5-4; d_call: .; clone_size: .; j_call: TRBJ1-4; cdr3_nt: TGTGCCAGCAGCTTGGAGGCGGCAACTAATGAAAAACTGTTTTTT; cdr3_aa: CASSLEAATNEKLFF
v_call: TRBV4-2; d_call: TRBD2; clone_size: once; j_call: TRBJ2-3; cdr3_nt: TGTGCCAGCAGCTATTTAGCGGGGGAGAGCACAGATACGCAGTATTTT; cdr3_aa: CASSYLAGESTDTQYF
v_call: TRBV4-3; d_call: .; clone_size: .; j_call: TRBJ1-1; cdr3_nt: TGCGCCAGCAGCCCTGCTTTGGGGGCGAACACTGAAGCTTTCTTT; cdr3_aa: CASSPALGANTEAFF
v_call: TRBV7-8; d_call: .; clone_size: .; j_call: TRBJ2-7; cdr3_nt: TGTGCCAGCAGCCCCAGGGTTTCCTACGAGCAGTACTTC; cdr3_aa: CASSPRVSYEQYF